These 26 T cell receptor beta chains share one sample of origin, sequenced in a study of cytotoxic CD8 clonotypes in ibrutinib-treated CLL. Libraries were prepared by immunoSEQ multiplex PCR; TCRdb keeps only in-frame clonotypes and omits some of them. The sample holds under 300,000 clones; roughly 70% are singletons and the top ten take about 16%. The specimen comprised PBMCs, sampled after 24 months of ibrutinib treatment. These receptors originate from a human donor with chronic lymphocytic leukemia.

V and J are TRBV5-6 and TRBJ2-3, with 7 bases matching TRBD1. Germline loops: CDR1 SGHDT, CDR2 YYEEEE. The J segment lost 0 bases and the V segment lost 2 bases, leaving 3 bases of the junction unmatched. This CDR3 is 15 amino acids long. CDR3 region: CASSFRDRSTDTQYF. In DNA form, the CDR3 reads TGTGCCAGCAGCTTCCGGGACAGAAGCACAGATACGCAGTATTTT.

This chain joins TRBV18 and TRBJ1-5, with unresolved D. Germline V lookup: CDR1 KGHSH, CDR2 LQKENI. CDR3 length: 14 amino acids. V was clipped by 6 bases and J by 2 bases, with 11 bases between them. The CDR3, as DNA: TGTGCCAGCTCTCTTGCTAGGGGCAATCAGCCCCAGCATTTT. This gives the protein CASSLARGNQPQHF.

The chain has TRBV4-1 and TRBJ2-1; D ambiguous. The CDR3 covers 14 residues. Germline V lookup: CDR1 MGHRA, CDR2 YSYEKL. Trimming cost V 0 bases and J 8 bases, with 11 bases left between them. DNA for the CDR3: TGCGCCAGCAGCCAAGAGGGGATTAGGGATGAGCAGTTCTTC. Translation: CASSQEGIRDEQFF.

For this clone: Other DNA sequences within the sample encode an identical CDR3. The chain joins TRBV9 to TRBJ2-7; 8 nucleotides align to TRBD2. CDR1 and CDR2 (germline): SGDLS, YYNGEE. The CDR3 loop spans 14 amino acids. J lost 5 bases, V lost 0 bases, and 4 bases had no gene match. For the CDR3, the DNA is TGTGCCAGCAGCGTAGGAGCGGGAGTTAACGAGCAGTACTTC. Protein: CASSVGAGVNEQYF.

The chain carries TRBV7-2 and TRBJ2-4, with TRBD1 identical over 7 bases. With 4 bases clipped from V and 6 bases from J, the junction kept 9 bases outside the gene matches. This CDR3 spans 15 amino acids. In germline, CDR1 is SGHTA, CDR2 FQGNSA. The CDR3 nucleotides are TGTGCCAGCAGCTCCGATCCGGGACAGATAAACATTCAGTACTTC. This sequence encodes CASSSDPGQINIQYF.

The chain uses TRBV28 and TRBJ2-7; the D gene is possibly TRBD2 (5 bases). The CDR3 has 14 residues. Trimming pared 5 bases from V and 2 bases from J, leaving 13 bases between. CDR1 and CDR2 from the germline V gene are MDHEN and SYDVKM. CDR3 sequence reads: CASSLGSGTYEQYF. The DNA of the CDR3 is TGTGCCAGCAGTCTCGGAAGCGGAACCTACGAGCAGTACTTC.

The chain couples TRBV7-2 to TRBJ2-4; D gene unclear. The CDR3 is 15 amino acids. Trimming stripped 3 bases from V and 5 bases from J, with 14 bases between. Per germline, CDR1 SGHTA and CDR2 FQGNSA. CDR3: CASSFWQALENIQYF. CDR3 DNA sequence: TGTGCCAGCAGCTTTTGGCAGGCCCTGGAAAACATTCAGTACTTC.

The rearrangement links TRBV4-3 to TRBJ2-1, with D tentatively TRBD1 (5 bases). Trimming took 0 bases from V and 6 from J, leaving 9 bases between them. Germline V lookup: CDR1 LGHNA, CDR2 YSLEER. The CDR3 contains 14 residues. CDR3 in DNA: TGCGCCAGCAGCCAAGAAGCGACAGTCAATGAGCAGTTCTTC. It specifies CASSQEATVNEQFF.

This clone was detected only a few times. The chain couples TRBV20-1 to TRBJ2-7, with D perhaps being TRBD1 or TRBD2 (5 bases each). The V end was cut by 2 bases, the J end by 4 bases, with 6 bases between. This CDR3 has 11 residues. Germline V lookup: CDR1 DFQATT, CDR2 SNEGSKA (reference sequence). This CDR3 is CSARWGYEQYF. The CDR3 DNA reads TGCAGTGCTAGATGGGGGTACGAGCAGTACTTC.

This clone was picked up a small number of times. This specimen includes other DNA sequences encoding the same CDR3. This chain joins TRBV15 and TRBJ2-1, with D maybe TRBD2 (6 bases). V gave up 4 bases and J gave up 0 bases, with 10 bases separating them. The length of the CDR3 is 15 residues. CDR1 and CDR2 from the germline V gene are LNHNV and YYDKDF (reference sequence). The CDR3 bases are TGTGCCACCAGCACGGGGACTTCCTCCTACAATGAGCAGTTCTTC. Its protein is CATSTGTSSYNEQFF.

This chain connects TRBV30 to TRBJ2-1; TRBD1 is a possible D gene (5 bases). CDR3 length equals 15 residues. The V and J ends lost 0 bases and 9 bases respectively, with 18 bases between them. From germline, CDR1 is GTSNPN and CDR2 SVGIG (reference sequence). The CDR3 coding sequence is TGTGCCTGGAGTGTACAGGCCAGATACCTGGGTGAGCAGTTCTTC. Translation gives CAWSVQARYLGEQFF.

The CDR3, as DNA: TGTGCCAGCAGCTCCCAGGGGGGGATTACTGAAGCTTTCTTT. Translation: CASSSQGGITEAFF. The chain recombines TRBV11-2 with TRBJ1-1, with 7 nucleotides matching TRBD1. Germline CDR1 reads SGHAT; CDR2 reads FQNNGV. Trimming cost V 4 bases and J 5 bases; bases outside gene matches: 7. The CDR3 length is 14 residues.

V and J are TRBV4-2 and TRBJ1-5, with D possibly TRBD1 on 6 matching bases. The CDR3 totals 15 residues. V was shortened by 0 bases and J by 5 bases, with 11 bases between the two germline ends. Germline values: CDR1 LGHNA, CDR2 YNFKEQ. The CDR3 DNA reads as TGTGCCAGCAGCCAAGACCAGGGGCTCGATCAGCCCCAGCATTTT. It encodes CASSQDQGLDQPQHF.

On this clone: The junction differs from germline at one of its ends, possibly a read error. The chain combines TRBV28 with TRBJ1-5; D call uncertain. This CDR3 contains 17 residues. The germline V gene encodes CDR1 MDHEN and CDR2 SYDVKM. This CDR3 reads CASNLWLRRPENQPQHF. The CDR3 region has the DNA TGTGCCAGCAATTTATGGCTTCGCCGGCCAGAGAATCAGCCCCAGCATTTT.

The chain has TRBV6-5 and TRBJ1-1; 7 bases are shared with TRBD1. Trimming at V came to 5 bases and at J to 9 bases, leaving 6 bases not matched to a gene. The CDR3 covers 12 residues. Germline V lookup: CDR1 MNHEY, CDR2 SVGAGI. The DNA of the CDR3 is TGTGCCAGCAGTACCGACAGGGTTCAAGCTTTCTTT. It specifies CASSTDRVQAFF.

The CDR3 loop is CASTNWGFPSNQPQHF. As DNA, the CDR3 is TGTGCCAGCACCAACTGGGGGTTCCCGAGCAATCAGCCCCAGCATTTT. The chain links TRBV5-6 to TRBJ1-5, with D maybe TRBD1 (5 bases). V was clipped by 6 bases and J by 1 base, with 17 bases between them. In germline, CDR1 is SGHDT, CDR2 YYEEEE. The CDR3 loop spans 16 amino acids.

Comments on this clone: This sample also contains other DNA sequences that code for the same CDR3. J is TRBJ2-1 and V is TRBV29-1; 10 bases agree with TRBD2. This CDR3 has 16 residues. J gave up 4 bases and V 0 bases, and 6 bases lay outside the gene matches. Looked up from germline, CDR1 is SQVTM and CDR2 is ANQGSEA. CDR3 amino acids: CSVEDPASGGYNEQFF. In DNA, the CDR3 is TGCAGCGTTGAAGACCCTGCTAGCGGGGGATACAATGAGCAGTTCTTC.

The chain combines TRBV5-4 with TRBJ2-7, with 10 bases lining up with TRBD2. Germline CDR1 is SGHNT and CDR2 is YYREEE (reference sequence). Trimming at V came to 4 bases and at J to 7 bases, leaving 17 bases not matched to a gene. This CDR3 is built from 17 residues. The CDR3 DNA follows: TGTGCCAGCAGCCCGGGGGGTGGGACTAGCGATCCTCGGGAGCAGTACTTC. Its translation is CASSPGGGTSDPREQYF.

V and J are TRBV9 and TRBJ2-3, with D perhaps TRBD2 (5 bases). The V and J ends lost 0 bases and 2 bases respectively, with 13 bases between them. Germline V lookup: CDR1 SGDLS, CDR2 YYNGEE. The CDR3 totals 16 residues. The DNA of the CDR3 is TGTGCCAGCAGCGTAGGGGCAGCGGAGCACACAGATACGCAGTATTTT. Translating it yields CASSVGAAEHTDTQYF.

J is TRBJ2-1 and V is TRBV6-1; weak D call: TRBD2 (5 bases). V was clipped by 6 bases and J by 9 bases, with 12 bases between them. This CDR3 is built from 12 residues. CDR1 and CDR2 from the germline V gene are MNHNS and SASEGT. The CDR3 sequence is CASSNPEAEQFF. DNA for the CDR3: TGTGCCAGCAGCAACCCGGAGGCTGAGCAGTTCTTC.

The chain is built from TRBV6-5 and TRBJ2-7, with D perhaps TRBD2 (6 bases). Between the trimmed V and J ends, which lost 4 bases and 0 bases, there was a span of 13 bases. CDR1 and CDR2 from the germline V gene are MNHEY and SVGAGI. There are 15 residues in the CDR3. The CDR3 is CASSLWGVSSYEQYF. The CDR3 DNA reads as TGTGCCAGCAGTTTGTGGGGGGTGAGCTCCTACGAGCAGTACTTC.

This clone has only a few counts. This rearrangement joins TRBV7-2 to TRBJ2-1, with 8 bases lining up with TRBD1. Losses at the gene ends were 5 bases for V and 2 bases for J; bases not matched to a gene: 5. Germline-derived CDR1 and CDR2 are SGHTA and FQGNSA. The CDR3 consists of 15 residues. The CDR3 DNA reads TGTGCCAGCAGCACCACAGGGGGTACCTACAATGAGCAGTTCTTC. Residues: CASSTTGGTYNEQFF.

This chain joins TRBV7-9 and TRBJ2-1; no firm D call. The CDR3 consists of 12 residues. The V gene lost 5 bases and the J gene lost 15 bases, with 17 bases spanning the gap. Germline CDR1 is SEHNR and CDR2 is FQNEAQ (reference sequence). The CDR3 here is CASSASPFPLFF. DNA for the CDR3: TGTGCCAGCAGCGCATCCCCCTTCCCTCTGTTCTTC. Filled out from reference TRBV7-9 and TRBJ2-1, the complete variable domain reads DTGVSQNPRHKITKRGQNVTFRCDPISEHNRLYWYRQTLGQGPEFLTYFQNEAQLEKSRLLSDRFSAERPKGSFSTLEIQRTEQGDSAMYLCASSASPFPLFFGPGTRLTVL.

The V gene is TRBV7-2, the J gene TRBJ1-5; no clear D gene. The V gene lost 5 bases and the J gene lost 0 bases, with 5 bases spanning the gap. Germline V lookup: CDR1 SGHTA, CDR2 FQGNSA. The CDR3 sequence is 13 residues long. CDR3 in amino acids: CASSPNSNQPQHF. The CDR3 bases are TGTGCCAGCAGCCCTAATAGCAATCAGCCCCAGCATTTT.

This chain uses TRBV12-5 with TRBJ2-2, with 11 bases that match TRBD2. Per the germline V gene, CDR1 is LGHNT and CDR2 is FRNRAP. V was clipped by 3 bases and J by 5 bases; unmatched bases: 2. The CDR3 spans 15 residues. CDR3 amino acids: CASGFGTSGTGELFF. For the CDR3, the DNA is TGTGCTAGTGGTTTTGGGACTAGCGGAACCGGGGAGCTGTTTTTT.

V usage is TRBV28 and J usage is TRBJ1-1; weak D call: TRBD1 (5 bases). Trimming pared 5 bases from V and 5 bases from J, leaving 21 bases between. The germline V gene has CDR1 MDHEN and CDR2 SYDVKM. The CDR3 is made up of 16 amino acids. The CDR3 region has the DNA TGTGCCAGCAGTCCCCAGTCGAGGGGAATATCGACTGAAGCTTTCTTT. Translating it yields CASSPQSRGISTEAFF.